The 17 T cell receptor beta chains listed next were all sequenced from one sample in a study of beta chain features in type 1 diabetes (dated by TCRdb to 2016 to 2019). Results and caveats for the whole study, not just this receptor: In all four CD4+ subsets, TCRB CDR3 length was moderately but significantly shorter in type 1 diabetes patients.

Receptor amplification or capture employed the immunoSEQ multiplex PCR assay. The High Capacity cDNA Reverse Transcription Kit was used to reverse transcribe all of the isolated RNA, meaning that expressed TCRB transcripts were what got sequenced. TCRdb mirrors the immuneACCESS table, restricted to in-frame sequences. Some clones are absent from its copies; in checked studies, under half trace to an unresolved V gene, and the reason for the others is unknown. In all, the sample holds approximately 250,000 clones, and under 20% of those were seen once. Clones ranked in the top ten supply 0.08% to 0.095% of the sample. Antigens of these TCRs are unknown. Specimen: naive CD4+ T cells from blood. The cell subset or site label, as the study defines it: true naive CD4+ T cells. Source of these receptors: a man younger than 40 with type 1 diabetes.

This clone has more than one count but fewer than ten. V gene TRBV29-1 combines with J gene TRBJ1-2, with 7 bases matching TRBD1. CDR1 and CDR2 (germline): SQVTM, ANQGSEA. The trim removed 2 bases at V and 9 bases at J, leaving 3 bases unmatched. The CDR3 extends over 11 amino acids. In DNA, the CDR3 is TGCAGCGTTGAAACAGGGGAAAGCTACACCTTC. It is translated as CSVETGESYTF.

This clone was found a few times. This chain's CDR3 is CASSFRQPTDTQYF. The CDR3 DNA sequence: TGTGCCAGCAGCTTTCGGCAGCCCACAGATACGCAGTATTTT. The rearrangement uses TRBV5-4 and TRBJ2-3; D call uncertain. The CDR3 consists of 14 residues. Trimming took off 2 bases at V and 2 bases at J, with 9 bases between the two ends. CDR1 and CDR2 (germline): SGHNT, YYREEE (reference sequence).

V is TRBV5-6 and J is TRBJ2-3, with D perhaps TRBD1 (5 bases). The germline CDR1 and CDR2 sequences are SGHDT and YYEEEE. The CDR3 is 16 amino acids. V was cut by 0 bases and J by 1 base, with 12 bases left in between. The CDR3 DNA sequence: TGTGCCAGCAGCTTGGGGGCAGGGTACGGCACAGATACGCAGTATTTT. Amino acids: CASSLGAGYGTDTQYF.

J is TRBJ2-7 and V is TRBV7-2, with TRBD2 identical over 7 bases. CDR1 is SGHTA and CDR2 is FQGNSA in the germline V gene. CDR3 length: 14 residues. V trimming: 2 bases; J trimming: 0 bases; junction bases outside the gene matches: 1. In nucleotides, the CDR3 is TGTGCCAGCAGCTTATGGACTAGCTCCTACGAGCAGTACTTC. Translating gives CASSLWTSSYEQYF.

The V and J genes are TRBV29-1 and TRBJ1-1; 7 bases agree with TRBD1. The CDR3 extends over 13 amino acids. Losses at the gene ends were 4 bases for V and 2 bases for J; bases not matched to a gene: 4. CDR1 SQVTM and CDR2 ANQGSEA come from the germline V gene. CDR3 sequence reads: CSVVGDSNTEAFF. The CDR3 coding sequence is TGCAGCGTTGTAGGGGACAGCAACACTGAAGCTTTCTTT. Filled out from reference TRBV29-1 and TRBJ1-1, the complete variable domain reads SAVISQKPSRDICQRGTSLTIQCQVDSQVTMMFWYRQQPGQSLTLIATANQGSEATYESGFVIDKFPISRPNLTFSTLTVSNMSPEDSSIYLCSVVGDSNTEAFFGQGTRLTVV.

The rearrangement uses TRBV10-3 and TRBJ2-3; D is ambiguous. The length of the CDR3 is 15 residues. Germline V gene sequence: CDR1 ENHRY, CDR2 SYGVKD. The V end was cut by 1 base, the J end by 2 bases, with 10 bases between. The CDR3 sequence: CAISEFQENTDTQYF. DNA of the CDR3: TGTGCCATCAGTGAGTTTCAGGAGAACACAGATACGCAGTATTTT.

This clone has more than one count but fewer than ten. The genes are TRBV9 and TRBJ2-7; 7 nucleotides agree with TRBD1. V trimming: 1 base; J trimming: 2 bases; junction bases outside the gene matches: 6. The germline CDR1 and CDR2 sequences are SGDLS and YYNGEE. The CDR3 is 15 residues long. The CDR3 bases are TGTGCCAGCAGCGTACACCAGGGGGTTGCCTACGAGCAGTACTTC. It is translated as CASSVHQGVAYEQYF.

The rearrangement links TRBV6-1 to TRBJ1-3; no firm D call. Germline V gene data show CDR1 as MNHNS and CDR2 as SASEGT. The ends were cut back, 2 bases at V and 0 bases at J, with 11 bases in the middle. This CDR3 has 16 amino acids. CDR3 nucleotides: TGTGCCAGCAGTGAACAACAGACTAGCTCTGGAAACACCATATATTTT. Translated: CASSEQQTSSGNTIYF.

There are a few counts of this clone. This sequence joins TRBV25-1 and TRBJ2-1; 9 nucleotides line up with TRBD2. There are 14 residues in the CDR3. V lost 6 bases, J lost 3 bases, and 3 bases stayed unmatched. CDR1 is MGHDK, CDR2 SYGVNS, per germline. Here the CDR3 reads CASRPSGIYNEQFF. Here the CDR3 DNA reads TGTGCCAGCAGACCTAGCGGGATCTACAATGAGCAGTTCTTC.

CDR3: CASSFRSGVDDEQFF. The DNA of the CDR3 is TGTGCCAGCAGCTTTCGTTCAGGGGTGGACGATGAGCAGTTCTTC. The chain combines TRBV6-5 with TRBJ2-1; possibly TRBD1 for D (6 bases). Germline V CDR1 and CDR2: MNHEY, SVGAGI. Trimming cost V 6 bases and J 8 bases, with 20 bases left between them. The CDR3 consists of 15 residues.

V is TRBV29-1 and J is TRBJ2-1, with D tentatively TRBD1 (5 bases). Germline CDR1 and CDR2: SQVTM and ANQGSEA. The V end was cut by 4 bases, the J end by 10 bases, with 23 bases between. The CDR3 has 15 residues. CDR3 region: CSVASQVNTDREQFF. The CDR3 DNA reads TGCAGCGTTGCCTCACAGGTAAATACTGATCGAGAGCAGTTCTTC.

This clone was detected a few times. The chain combines TRBV5-6 with TRBJ1-1; D is perhaps TRBD1 (5 bases). This CDR3 has 17 residues. With 2 bases removed from V and 4 bases from J, the gap between germline ends came to 21 bases. Germline V gives CDR1 SGHDT, CDR2 YYEEEE. The CDR3 DNA reads TGTGCCAGCAGCTTTATGGCTGGGAGTGGGGCCTTCACTGAAGCTTTCTTT. Its protein product is CASSFMAGSGAFTEAFF.

This clone appeared a few times. This sequence joins TRBV14 and TRBJ1-2, with a tentative D call TRBD1 (5 bases). CDR1 SGHDN and CDR2 FVKESK come from the germline V gene. Trimming stripped 6 bases from V and 6 bases from J, with 14 bases between. The CDR3 runs to 13 residues. The CDR3 region is CASRPRGQNGYTF. The CDR3 DNA is TGTGCCAGCAGACCTAGGGGTCAGAATGGCTACACCTTC.

This clone was detected only a few times. This CDR3 reads CAWAKRGQGNEQYF. The CDR3, as DNA: TGTGCCTGGGCTAAAAGGGGACAGGGAAACGAGCAGTACTTC. This rearrangement joins TRBV30 to TRBJ2-7, with 9 bases lining up with TRBD1. The J segment lost 5 bases and the V segment lost 5 bases, leaving 10 bases of the junction unmatched. The CDR3 sequence is 14 residues long. Germline CDR1 and CDR2: GTSNPN and SVGIG (reference sequence).

This clone was seen more than once but under ten times. The J gene is TRBJ2-5, the V gene TRBV30; 9 bases align to TRBD2. Per germline, CDR1 GTSNPN and CDR2 SVGIG (reference sequence). Trimming removed 3 bases from V and 5 bases from J; junction bases left unmatched: 16. The CDR3 runs 17 residues. As DNA, the CDR3 is TGTGCCTGGAGCCGGACCCATGCGGGAGGGCCGCGGGAGACCCAGTACTTC. This encodes CAWSRTHAGGPRETQYF.

This clone was found a few times. This rearrangement joins TRBV5-1 to TRBJ2-7; 7 nucleotides match TRBD1. Germline loops: CDR1 SGHRS, CDR2 YFSETQ. Trimming at V came to 4 bases and at J to 3 bases, leaving 7 bases not matched to a gene. The CDR3 covers 14 residues. This CDR3 reads CASSGGQTSYEQYF. DNA for the CDR3: TGCGCCAGCAGCGGGGGACAGACAAGCTACGAGCAGTACTTC.

The J gene is TRBJ1-1, the V gene TRBV28; D unresolved. Trimming stripped 4 bases from V and 5 bases from J, with 2 bases between. Germline V lookup: CDR1 MDHEN, CDR2 SYDVKM. This CDR3 has 10 amino acids. Here the CDR3 reads CASSSTEAFF. The CDR3 DNA is TGTGCCAGCAGTTCGACTGAAGCTTTCTTT.